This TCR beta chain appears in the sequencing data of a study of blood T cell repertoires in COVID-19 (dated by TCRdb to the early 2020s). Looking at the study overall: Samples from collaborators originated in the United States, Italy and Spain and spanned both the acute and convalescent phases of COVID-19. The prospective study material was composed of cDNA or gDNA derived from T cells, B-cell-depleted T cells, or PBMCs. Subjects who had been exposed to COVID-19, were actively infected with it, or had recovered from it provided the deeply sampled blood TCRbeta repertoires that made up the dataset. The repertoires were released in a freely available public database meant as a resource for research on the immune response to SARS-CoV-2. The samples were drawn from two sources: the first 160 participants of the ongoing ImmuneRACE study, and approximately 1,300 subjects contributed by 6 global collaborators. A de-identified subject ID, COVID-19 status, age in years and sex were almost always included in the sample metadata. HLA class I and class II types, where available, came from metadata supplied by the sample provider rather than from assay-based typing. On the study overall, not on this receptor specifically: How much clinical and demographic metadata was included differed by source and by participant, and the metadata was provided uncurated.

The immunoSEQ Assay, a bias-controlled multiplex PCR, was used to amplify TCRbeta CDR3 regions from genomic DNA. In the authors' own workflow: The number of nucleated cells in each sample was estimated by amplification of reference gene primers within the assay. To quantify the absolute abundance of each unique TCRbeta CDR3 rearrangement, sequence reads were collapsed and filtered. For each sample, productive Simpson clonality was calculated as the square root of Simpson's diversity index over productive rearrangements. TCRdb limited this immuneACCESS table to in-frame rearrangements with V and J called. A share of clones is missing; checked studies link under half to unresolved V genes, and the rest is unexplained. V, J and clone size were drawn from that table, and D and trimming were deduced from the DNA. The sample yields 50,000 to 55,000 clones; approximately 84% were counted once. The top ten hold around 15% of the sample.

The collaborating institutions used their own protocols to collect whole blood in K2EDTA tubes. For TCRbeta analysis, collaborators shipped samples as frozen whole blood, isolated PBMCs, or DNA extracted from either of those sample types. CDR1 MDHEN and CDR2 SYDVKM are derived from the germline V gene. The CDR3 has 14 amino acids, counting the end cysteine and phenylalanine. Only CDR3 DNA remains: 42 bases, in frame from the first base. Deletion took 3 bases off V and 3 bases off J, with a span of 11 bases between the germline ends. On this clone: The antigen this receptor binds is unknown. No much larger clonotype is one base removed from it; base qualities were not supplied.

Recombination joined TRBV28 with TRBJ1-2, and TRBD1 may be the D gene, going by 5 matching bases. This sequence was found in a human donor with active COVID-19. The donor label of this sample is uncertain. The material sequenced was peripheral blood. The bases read TGTGCCAGCAGTTTGGGACTCTCCGACTATGGCTACACCTTC. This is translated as CASSLGLSDYGYTF.